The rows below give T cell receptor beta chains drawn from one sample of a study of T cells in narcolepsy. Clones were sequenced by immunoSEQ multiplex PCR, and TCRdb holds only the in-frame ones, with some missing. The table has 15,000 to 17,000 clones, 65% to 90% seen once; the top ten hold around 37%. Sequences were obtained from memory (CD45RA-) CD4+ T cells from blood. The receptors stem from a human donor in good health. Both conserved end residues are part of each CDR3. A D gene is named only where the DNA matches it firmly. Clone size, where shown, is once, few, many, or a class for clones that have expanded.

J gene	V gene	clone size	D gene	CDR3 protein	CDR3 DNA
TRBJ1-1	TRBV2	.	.	CAIGQSNTEAFF	TGTGCCATCGGACAGTCGAACACTGAAGCTTTCTTT
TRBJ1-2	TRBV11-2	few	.	CASSLDAVTYGYTF	TGTGCCAGCAGCTTAGATGCAGTAACCTATGGCTACACCTTC
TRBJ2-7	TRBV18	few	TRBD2	CASSPSGTGYEQYF	TGTGCCAGCTCACCGAGCGGGACCGGGTACGAGCAGTACTTC
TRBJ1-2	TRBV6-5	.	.	CASRPTGLRDGYTF	TGTGCCAGCAGGCCGACAGGCTTAAGGGACGGCTACACCTTC
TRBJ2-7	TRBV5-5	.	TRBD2	CASSWDRGGALYEQYF	TGTGCCAGCAGCTGGGATCGCGGGGGGGCCTTGTACGAGCAGTACTTC
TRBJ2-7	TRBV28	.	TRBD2	CASFPLAGDPSYEQYF	TGTGCCTCCTTTCCATTGGCGGGAGACCCCTCCTACGAGCAGTACTTC
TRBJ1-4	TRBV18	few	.	CASSDRAWNEKLFF	TGTGCCAGCTCCGACCGGGCCTGGAATGAAAAACTGTTTTTT
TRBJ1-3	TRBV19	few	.	CASSRGGSGNTIYF	TGTGCCAGTAGTAGAGGGGGCTCTGGAAACACCATATATTTT
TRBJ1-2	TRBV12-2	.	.	CASRFRREGNGYTF	TGTGCAAGTCGCTTCCGCAGGGAGGGGAATGGCTACACCTTC
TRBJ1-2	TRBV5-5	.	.	CASSLTAANYGYTF	TGTGCCAGCAGCTTGACCGCAGCTAACTATGGCTACACCTTC
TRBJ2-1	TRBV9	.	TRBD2	CASSVGTRTYNEQFF	TGTGCCAGCAGCGTAGGGACTAGGACCTACAATGAGCAGTTCTTC
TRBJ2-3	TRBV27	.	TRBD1	CASSLKGQYTDTQYF	TGTGCCAGCAGTTTAAAGGGACAGTACACAGATACGCAGTATTTT
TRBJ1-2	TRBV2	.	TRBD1	CASSEGGSWDRDRYGYTF	TGTGCCAGCAGTGAAGGGGGGTCTTGGGACAGGGACCGCTATGGCTACACCTTC
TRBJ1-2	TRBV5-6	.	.	CASSAESLRLNYGYTF	TGTGCCAGCAGCGCGGAGAGCCTCAGGTTGAACTATGGCTACACCTTC
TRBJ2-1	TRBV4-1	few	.	CASSPQGLILEQFF	TGCGCCAGCAGCCCCCAGGGACTTATTCTTGAGCAGTTCTTC
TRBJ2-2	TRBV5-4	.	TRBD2	CASSLRSGGFIGELLF	TGTGCCAGCAGCTTAAGGAGCGGGGGGTTTATCGGGGAGCTGCTTTTT
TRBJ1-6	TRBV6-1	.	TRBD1	CASSGRGQGGSPLHF	TGTGCCAGCAGTGGGAGAGGACAGGGAGGTTCACCCCTCCACTTT
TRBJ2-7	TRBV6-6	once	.	CASSASGEPYEQYF	TGTGCCAGCAGTGCCTCGGGGGAACCCTACGAGCAGTACTTC
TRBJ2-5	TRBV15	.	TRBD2	CATSSKYKAGETQYF	TGTGCCACCAGCAGTAAATATAAAGCGGGGGAGACCCAGTACTTC
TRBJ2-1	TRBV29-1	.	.	CSVAHSGTSNEQFF	TGCAGCGTGGCCCATTCCGGGACCAGCAATGAGCAGTTCTTC
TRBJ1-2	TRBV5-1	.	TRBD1	CASSFRPQGGASGYTF	TGCGCCAGCAGCTTCCGACCCCAGGGGGGGGCTAGTGGCTACACCTTC
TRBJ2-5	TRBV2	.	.	CASNRDFEETQYF	TGTGCCAGCAACAGGGACTTTGAAGAGACCCAGTACTTC
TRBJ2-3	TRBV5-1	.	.	CASSLGIGQLTDTQYF	TGCGCCAGCAGCTTAGGGATCGGACAGTTAACAGATACGCAGTATTTT
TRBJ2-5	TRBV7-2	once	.	CASNLRETQYF	TGTGCCAGCAACCTTCGGGAGACCCAGTACTTC
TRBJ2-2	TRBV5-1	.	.	CASSLLAKNTGELFF	TGCGCCAGCAGCTTGTTAGCCAAAAACACCGGGGAGCTGTTTTTT
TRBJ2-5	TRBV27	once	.	CASSPKVLGETQYF	TGTGCCAGCAGTCCAAAGGTCTTAGGTGAGACCCAGTACTTC
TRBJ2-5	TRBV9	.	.	CASSRGETQYF	TGTGCCAGCAGCCGGGGAGAGACCCAGTACTTC
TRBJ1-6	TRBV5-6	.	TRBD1	CASSSGTGYNSPLHF	TGTGCCAGCAGCTCCGGGACAGGTTATAATTCACCCCTCCACTTT
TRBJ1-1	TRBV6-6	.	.	CASSSLGVVNTEAFF	TGTGCCAGCAGTTCCCTCGGGGTGGTGAACACTGAAGCTTTCTTT
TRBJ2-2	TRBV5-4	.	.	CASTHRQANTGELFF	TGTGCCAGCACCCACCGACAGGCGAACACCGGGGAGCTGTTTTTT
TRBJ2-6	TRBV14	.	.	CASSQELGRASGANVLTF	TGTGCCAGCAGCCAAGAATTGGGTAGGGCCTCTGGGGCCAACGTCCTGACTTTC
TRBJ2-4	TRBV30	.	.	CACQPGLLAKNIQYF	TGTGCCTGTCAGCCAGGCTTACTAGCCAAAAACATTCAGTACTTC
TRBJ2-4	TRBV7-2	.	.	CASSLGFSGQNIQYF	TGTGCCAGCAGCTTAGGTTTTTCGGGGCAAAACATTCAGTACTTC
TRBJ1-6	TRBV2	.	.	CASLRTENSPLHF	TGTGCCAGCCTAAGGACAGAAAATTCACCCCTCCACTTT
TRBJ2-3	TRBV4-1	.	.	CASSQLGFLDPDTQYF	TGCGCCAGCAGCCAACTAGGGTTCCTCGATCCAGATACGCAGTATTTT
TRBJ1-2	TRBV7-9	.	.	CASSLSAVASYGYTF	TGTGCCAGCAGCTTATCTGCTGTGGCTTCCTATGGCTACACCTTC
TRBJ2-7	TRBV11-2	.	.	CASSLRLSRGRAYEQYF	TGTGCCAGCAGCTTAAGGCTATCTAGAGGACGAGCCTACGAGCAGTACTTC
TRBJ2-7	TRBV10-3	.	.	CAISDSSGDLSRLGQYF	TGTGCCATCAGTGATTCTTCAGGGGACCTATCCAGACTCGGGCAGTACTTC
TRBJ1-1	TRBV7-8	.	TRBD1	CASSLQRQGTEAFF	TGTGCCAGCAGCTTACAACGACAGGGTACCGAAGCTTTCTTT
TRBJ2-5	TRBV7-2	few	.	CASSLPREETQYF	TGTGCCAGCAGCCTCCCTCGGGAGGAGACCCAGTACTTC